The 15 T cell receptor delta chains reported below all come from one sample, sequenced in a study of gamma-delta T cells after stem cell transplantation (dated by TCRdb to the mid-2010s). The method was RT-PCR. The listed sequencing device is Illumina MiSeq. Clone calls in TCRdb were regenerated from the public reads with CATT, after which identical DNA sequences shared one row. This sample lists about 2,200 delta-chain clones; roughly 3% were detected once. Together, the top ten hold 40% to 65% of the sample. Specimen: gamma-delta T cells. The receptors derive from a human donor. It is not recorded whose cells these are; they may come from a transplant donor.

By its share, this clone is medium-sized. This chain connects TRDV1 to TRDJ1; no firm D call. V was pared by 2 bases and J by 7 bases, with 11 bases between. CDR3 length: 13 residues. CDR1 and CDR2 (germline): TSWWSYY, QGS. In nucleotides, the CDR3 is TGTGCTCTTGGGGAAGGGTCCCTAGGTAAACTCATCTTT. The encoded protein is CALGEGSLGKLIF.

The gene calls are TRDV1 and TRDJ1; possible D gene TRDD3, 9 bases. CDR1 is TSWWSYY and CDR2 is QGS in the germline V gene. The V end was cut by 1 base, the J end by 2 bases, with 32 bases between. The CDR3 consists of 22 residues. The CDR3 is CALGEPYLPSLWGISPTDKLIF. The CDR3 bases are TGTGCTCTTGGGGAACCTTACCTTCCTAGTCTCTGGGGGATTTCTCCAACCGATAAACTCATCTTT.

For this clone: This may be a read error: a much more frequent sequence differs by one nucleotide. The V call is TRDV2, the J call TRDJ1, with D perhaps matching TRDD3 (5 bases). The V end was cut by 5 bases, the J end by 3 bases, with 24 bases between. CDR1 GEAIGNYY and CDR2 EKD come from the germline V gene. This CDR3 region has 17 residues. The CDR3 reads CACGNLLGEGGADKLIF. The CDR3 nucleotides are TGTGCCTGTGGCAATCTACTCGGCGAGGGGGGGGCCGATAAACTCATCTTT.

With regard to this clone: This clone may be a read error of a much larger clone one base away. Other DNA sequences in the sample encode the same CDR3. The chain has TRDV2 and TRDJ1; either TRDD2 or TRDD3 may supply D (9 bases each). Germline CDR1 reads GEAIGNYY; CDR2 reads EKD. The CDR3 is 18 residues long. V lost 2 bases, J lost 6 bases, and 27 bases lay in between. CDR3 residues: CACDSLPTSGGSGHKLIF. CDR3 DNA: TGTGCCTGTGACAGCCTTCCTACCTCTGGGGGATCAGGTCATAAACTCATCTTT.

By proportion, this clone is medium-sized. A read error is possible here, since a much larger clone lies one base away. As DNA, the CDR3 is TGTGCCTGTGACGCGTTGTACTCAGCCGGCGATAAACTCATCTTT. Residues: CACDALYSAGDKLIF. This chain uses TRDV2 with TRDJ1; D not certain. This CDR3 is built from 15 residues. Between the trimmed V and J ends, which lost 3 bases and 4 bases, there was a span of 17 bases. CDR1 and CDR2 from the germline V gene are GEAIGNYY and EKD.

About this clone itself: The junction departs from germline at one end; a sequencing error may be responsible. The chain recombines TRDV2 with TRDJ1, with 13 bases fitting TRDD3. Per germline, CDR1 GEAIGNYY and CDR2 EKD. The CDR3 has 17 amino acids. The DNA of the CDR3 is TGTGCCTGTGACCCGACTGGGGGATACGGTCCCACCGATAAACCCATCTTT. It encodes CACDPTGGYGPTDKPIF.

Here the CDR3 reads CACEELGDATDKLIF. The CDR3 coding sequence is TGTGCCTGTGAAGAACTGGGGGATGCCACCGATAAACTCATCTTT. V usage is TRDV2 and J usage is TRDJ1; 10 bases line up with TRDD3. CDR1 and CDR2 (germline): GEAIGNYY, EKD. The CDR3 covers 15 residues. The J segment lost 1 base and the V segment lost 4 bases, leaving 5 bases of the junction unmatched.

About this clone: This likely came from a read error, as a far larger clone is one base away. The chain carries TRDV2 and TRDJ2; 13 positions agree with TRDD3. The CDR3 is 17 amino acids. Germline CDR1 GEAIGNYY, CDR2 EKD. CDR3 protein: CAYDTLTGGYGAAQLFF. CDR3 sequence (DNA): TGTGCCTATGACACCCTCACTGGGGGATACGGGGCAGCACAACTCTTCTTT.

This clone was detected only a few times. A much larger clone lies one base from this, so it may be a read error. This specimen includes other DNA sequences encoding the same CDR3. CDR3 region: CACDTVEDWGIPTTAQLFF. CDR3 sequence (DNA): TGTGCCTGTGACACCGTGGAAGACTGGGGGATACCTACGACAGCACAACTCTTCTTC. V and J are TRDV2 and TRDJ2, with 12 bases matching TRDD3. Germline CDR1 is GEAIGNYY and CDR2 is EKD. The length of the CDR3 is 19 residues.

This clone occurred a few times. TCRdb's entry gives the protein of a much larger clone, which mismatches this DNA's translation at residue 6, likely from a read error; the protein reported here is translated from the DNA. The chain is built from TRDV2 and TRDJ1; 12 bases are a match to TRDD3. This CDR3 is 18 amino acids long. From germline, CDR1 is GEAIGNYY and CDR2 EKD. J gave up 0 bases and V 3 bases, and 10 bases lay outside the gene matches. CDR3 in DNA: TGTGCCTGTGACGGGGCTCTGGGGGATACGCAGTACACCGATAAACTCATCTTT. Its protein product is CACDGALGDTQYTDKLIF.

This clone is termed medium-sized. The same CDR3 arises from other DNA sequences in this sample as well. V is TRDV2 and J is TRDJ2; 11 bases fit TRDD3. CDR3 length equals 18 residues. Germline V gene lookup returns CDR1 GEAIGNYY and CDR2 EKD. V gave up 0 bases and J gave up 11 bases; unmatched junction bases: 16. CDR3 in amino acids: CACDTVAGVGDTLGQLFF. The CDR3 DNA reads TGTGCCTGTGACACCGTAGCAGGAGTGGGGGATACGCTGGGTCAACTCTTCTTT.

This clone was seen only a few times. The translation of this DNA and the TCRdb protein of a much larger clone differ at residue 13, probably owing to a read error; the protein shown here is translated from the DNA. The chain combines TRDV2 with TRDJ1; perhaps TRDD3 as D (5 bases). Germline values: CDR1 GEAIGNYY, CDR2 EKD. This CDR3 is built from 18 residues. With 0 bases removed from V and 3 bases from J, the gap between germline ends came to 22 bases. The CDR3 is CACDTVPSGVPFADKLIF. The CDR3 DNA reads as TGTGCCTGTGACACCGTGCCTAGTGGGGTTCCATTCGCCGATAAACTCATCTTT.

This clone is medium-sized within its sample. Within the sample, other DNA sequences also encode this same CDR3. This rearrangement joins TRDV2 to TRDJ1, with 8 bases matching TRDD3. Trimming removed 0 bases from V and 1 base from J; junction bases left unmatched: 21. From germline, CDR1 is GEAIGNYY and CDR2 EKD. This CDR3 comprises 21 residues. The CDR3 reads CACDTLSTGGDLKDATDKLIF. The CDR3 DNA reads as TGTGCCTGTGACACCCTCTCTACTGGGGGGGACCTTAAAGATGCCACCGATAAACTCATCTTT.

This clone came up a few times. This sequence is one base from a far larger clone and is likely a read error. The chain uses TRDV2 and TRDJ1, with 10 bases fitting TRDD3. CDR3 size: 17 residues. CDR1 is GEAIGNYY, CDR2 EKD, per germline. The CDR3 region has the DNA TGTGCCCGTGACAAACTGGGGGATTTGGGTCTCACCGATAAACTCATCTTT. As protein: CARDKLGDLGLTDKLIF.

Relative to its sample, this clone is medium-sized (0.01 to 0.1%). With only one base between it and a far larger clone, this is likely a read error. The same CDR3 arises from other DNA sequences in this sample as well. The V call is TRDV2, the J call TRDJ3, with TRDD3 matching over 7 bases. Germline V gives CDR1 GEAIGNYY, CDR2 EKD. The CDR3 totals 25 residues. The CDR3 bases are TGTGCCTGCGACACCGTGAGTGGATGGGGGACCCCGCTTCGTTTATCGTCCTGGGACACCCGACAGATGTTTTTC. The encoded protein is CACDTVSGWGTPLRLSSWDTRQMFF.